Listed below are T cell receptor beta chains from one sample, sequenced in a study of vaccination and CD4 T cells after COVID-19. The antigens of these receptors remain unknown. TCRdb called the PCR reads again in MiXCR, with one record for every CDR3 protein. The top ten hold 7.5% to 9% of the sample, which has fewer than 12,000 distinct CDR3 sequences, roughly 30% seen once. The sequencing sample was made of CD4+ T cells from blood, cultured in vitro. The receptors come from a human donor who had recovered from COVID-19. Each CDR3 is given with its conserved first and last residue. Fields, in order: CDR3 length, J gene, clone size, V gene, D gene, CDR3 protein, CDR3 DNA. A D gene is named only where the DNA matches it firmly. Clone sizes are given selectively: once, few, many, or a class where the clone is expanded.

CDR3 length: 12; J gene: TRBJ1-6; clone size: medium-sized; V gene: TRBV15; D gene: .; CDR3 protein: CATSPQGVPLHF; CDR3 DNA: TGTGCCACCAGCCCCCAAGGGGTCCCCCTCCACTTT
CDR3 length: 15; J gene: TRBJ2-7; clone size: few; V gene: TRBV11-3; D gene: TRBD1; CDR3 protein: CASSLLGGRRDEQYF; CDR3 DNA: TGTGCCAGCAGCTTACTAGGGGGCCGCAGGGACGAGCAGTACTTC
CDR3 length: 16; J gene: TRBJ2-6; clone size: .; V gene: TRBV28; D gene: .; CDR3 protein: CASSAGGVAGANVLTF; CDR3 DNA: TGTGCCAGCAGTGCAGGGGGGGTGGCCGGGGCCAACGTCCTGACTTTC
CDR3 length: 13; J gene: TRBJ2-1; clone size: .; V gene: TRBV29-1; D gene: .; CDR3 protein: CSVEVSGPNEQFF; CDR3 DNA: TGCAGCGTTGAGGTTAGCGGTCCCAATGAGCAGTTCTTC
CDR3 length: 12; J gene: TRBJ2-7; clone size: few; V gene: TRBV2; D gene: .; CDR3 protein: CASSGGPYEQYF; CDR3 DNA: TGTGCCAGCAGTGGTGGCCCCTACGAGCAGTACTTC
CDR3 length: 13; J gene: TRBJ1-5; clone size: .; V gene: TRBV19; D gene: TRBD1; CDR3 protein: CASAGTGNQPQHF; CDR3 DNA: TGTGCCAGCGCCGGGACAGGGAATCAGCCCCAGCATTTT
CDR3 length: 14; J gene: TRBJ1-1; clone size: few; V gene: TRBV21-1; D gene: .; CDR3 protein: CASSKRGRNTEAFF; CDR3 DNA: TGTGCCAGCAGCAAGAGGGGCCGGAACACTGAAGCTTTCTTT
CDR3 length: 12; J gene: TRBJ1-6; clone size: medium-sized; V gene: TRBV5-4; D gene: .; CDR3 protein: CASSVQNSPLHF; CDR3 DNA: TGTGCCAGCAGCGTGCAGAATTCACCCCTCCACTTT
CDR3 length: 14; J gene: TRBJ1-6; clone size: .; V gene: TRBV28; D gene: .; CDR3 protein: CASSFQDDNSPLHF; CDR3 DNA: TGTGCCAGCAGTTTTCAGGATGATAATTCACCCCTCCACTTT
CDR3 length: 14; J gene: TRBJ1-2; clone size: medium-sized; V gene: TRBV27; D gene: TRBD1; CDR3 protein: CASSAGQGNYGYTF; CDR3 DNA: TGTGCCAGCAGTGCCGGACAGGGAAACTATGGCTACACCTTC
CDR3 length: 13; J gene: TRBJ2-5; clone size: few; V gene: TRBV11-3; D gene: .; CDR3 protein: CASSFSQGETQYF; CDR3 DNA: TGTGCCAGCAGCTTCTCGCAGGGAGAGACCCAGTACTTC
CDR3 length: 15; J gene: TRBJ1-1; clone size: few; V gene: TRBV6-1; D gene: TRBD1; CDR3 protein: CASSPLQGTGTEAFF; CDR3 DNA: TGTGCCAGCAGCCCCCTACAGGGGACGGGCACTGAAGCTTTCTTT
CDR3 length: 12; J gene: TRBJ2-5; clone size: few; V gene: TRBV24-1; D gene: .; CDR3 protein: CATSDGQETQYF; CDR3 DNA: TGTGCCACCAGTGATGGGCAAGAGACCCAGTACTTC
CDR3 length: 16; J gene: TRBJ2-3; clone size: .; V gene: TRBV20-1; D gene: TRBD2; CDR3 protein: CSANPLGGAGTDTQYF; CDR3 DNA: TGCAGTGCTAACCCTCTCGGGGGGGCCGGCACAGATACGCAGTATTTT
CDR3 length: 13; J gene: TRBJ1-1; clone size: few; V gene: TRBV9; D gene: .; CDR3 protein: CASSSDPNTEAFF; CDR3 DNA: TGTGCCAGCAGCTCTGACCCGAACACTGAAGCTTTCTTT
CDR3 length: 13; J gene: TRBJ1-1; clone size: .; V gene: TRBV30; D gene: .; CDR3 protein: CAWSNRVNTEAFF; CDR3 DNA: TGTGCCTGGAGTAACAGGGTGAACACTGAAGCTTTCTTT
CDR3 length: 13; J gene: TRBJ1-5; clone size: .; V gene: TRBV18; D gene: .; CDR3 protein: CASSPSANQPQHF; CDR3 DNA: TGTGCCAGCTCACCATCGGCGAATCAGCCCCAGCATTTT
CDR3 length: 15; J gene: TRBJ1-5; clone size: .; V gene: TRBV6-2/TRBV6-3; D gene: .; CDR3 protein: CASSPTQSWLQPQHF; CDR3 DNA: TGTGCCAGCAGTCCGACGCAAAGTTGGCTTCAGCCCCAGCATTTT
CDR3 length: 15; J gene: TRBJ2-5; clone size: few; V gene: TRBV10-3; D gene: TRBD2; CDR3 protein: CAISRTSGTRETQYF; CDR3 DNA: TGTGCCATCAGTCGAACTAGCGGGACACGAGAGACCCAGTACTTC
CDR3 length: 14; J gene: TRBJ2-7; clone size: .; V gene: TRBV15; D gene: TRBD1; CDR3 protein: CATSRGTGGNEQYF; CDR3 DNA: TGTGCCACCAGCAGAGGGACAGGGGGAAACGAGCAGTACTTC
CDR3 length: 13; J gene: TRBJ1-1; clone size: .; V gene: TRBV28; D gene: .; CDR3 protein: CASSLSGTSEAFF; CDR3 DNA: TGTGCCAGCAGTTTGAGCGGGACGTCTGAAGCTTTCTTT
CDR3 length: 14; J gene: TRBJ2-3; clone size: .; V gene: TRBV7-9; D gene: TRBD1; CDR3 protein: CASSFETGLNTQYF; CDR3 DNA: TGTGCCAGCAGCTTCGAGACAGGGCTGAATACGCAGTATTTT
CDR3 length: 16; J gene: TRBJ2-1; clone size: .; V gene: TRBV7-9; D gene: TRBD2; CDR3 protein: CASSRGELAGPREQFF; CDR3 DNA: TGTGCCAGCAGCCGGGGGGAACTAGCGGGGCCACGTGAGCAGTTCTTC
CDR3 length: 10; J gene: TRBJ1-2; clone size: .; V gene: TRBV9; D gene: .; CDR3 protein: CASSSYGYTF; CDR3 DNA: TGTGCCAGCAGCAGCTATGGCTACACCTTC
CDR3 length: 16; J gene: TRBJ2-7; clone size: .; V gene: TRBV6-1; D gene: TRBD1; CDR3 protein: CASSRRQGAIGYEQYF; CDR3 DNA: TGTGCCAGCAGTAGACGACAGGGGGCTATTGGGTACGAGCAGTACTTC
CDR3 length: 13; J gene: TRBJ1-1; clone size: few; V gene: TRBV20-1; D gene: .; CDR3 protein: CSARGLDGTEAFF; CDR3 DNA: TGCAGTGCTAGGGGGCTTGATGGCACTGAAGCTTTCTTT
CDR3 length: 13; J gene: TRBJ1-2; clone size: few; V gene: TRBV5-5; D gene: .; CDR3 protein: CASSTGGFNGYTF; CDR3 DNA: TGTGCCAGCAGCACCGGGGGGTTCAACGGCTACACCTTC
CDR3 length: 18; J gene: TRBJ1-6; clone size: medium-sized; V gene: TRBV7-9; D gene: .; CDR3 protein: CASSFRAGPTGRNSPLHF; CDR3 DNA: TGTGCCAGCAGCTTTCGAGCCGGGCCTACGGGTAGGAATTCACCCCTCCACTTT
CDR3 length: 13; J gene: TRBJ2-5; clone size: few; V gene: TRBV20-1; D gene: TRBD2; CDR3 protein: CSASDSGTETQYF; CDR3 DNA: TGCAGTGCTAGTGATAGCGGGACAGAGACCCAGTACTTC
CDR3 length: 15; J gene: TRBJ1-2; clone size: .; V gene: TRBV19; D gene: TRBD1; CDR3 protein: CASSIEGQGGYGYTF; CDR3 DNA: TGTGCCAGTAGTATAGAGGGACAGGGCGGCTATGGCTACACCTTC
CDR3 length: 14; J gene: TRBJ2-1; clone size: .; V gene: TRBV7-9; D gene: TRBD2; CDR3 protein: CASSPGLAVSEQFF; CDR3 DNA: TGTGCCAGCAGCCCAGGACTAGCGGTGAGTGAGCAGTTCTTC
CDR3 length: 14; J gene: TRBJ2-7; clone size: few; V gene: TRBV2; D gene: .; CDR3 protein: CASSEDGSRYEQYF; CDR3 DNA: TGTGCCAGCAGTGAGGACGGATCGAGGTACGAGCAGTACTTC
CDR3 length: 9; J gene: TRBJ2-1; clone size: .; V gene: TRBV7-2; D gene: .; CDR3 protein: CASTVEQFF; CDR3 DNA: TGTGCCAGCACTGTTGAGCAGTTCTTC
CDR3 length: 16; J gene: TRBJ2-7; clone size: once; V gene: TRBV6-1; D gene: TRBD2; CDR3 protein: CASSDQSSSGGREQYF; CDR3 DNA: TGTGCCAGCAGTGATCAGTCCTCATCGGGCGGGAGGGAGCAGTACTTC
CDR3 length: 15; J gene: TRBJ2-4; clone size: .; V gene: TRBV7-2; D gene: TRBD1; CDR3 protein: CASSLSHGQGNIQYF; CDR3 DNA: TGTGCCAGCAGCCTCTCCCACGGACAGGGCAACATTCAGTACTTC
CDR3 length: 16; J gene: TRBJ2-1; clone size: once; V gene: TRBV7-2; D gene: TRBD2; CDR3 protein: CASRASGRGTYNEQFF; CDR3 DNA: TGTGCCAGCAGGGCGAGCGGGAGGGGAACCTACAATGAGCAGTTCTTC
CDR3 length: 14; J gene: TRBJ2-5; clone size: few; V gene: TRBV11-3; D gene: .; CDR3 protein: CASSPTTRRETQYF; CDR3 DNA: TGTGCCAGCAGCCCGACGACCCGGCGGGAGACCCAGTACTTC
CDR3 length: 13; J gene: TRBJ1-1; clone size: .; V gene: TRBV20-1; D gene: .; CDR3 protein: CSATRQRNTEAFF; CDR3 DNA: TGCAGTGCTACCCGACAGAGGAACACTGAAGCTTTCTTT
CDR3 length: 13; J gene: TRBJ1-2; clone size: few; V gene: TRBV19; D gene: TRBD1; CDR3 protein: CATMGQTNYGYTF; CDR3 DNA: TGTGCCACCATGGGACAGACCAACTATGGCTACACCTTC
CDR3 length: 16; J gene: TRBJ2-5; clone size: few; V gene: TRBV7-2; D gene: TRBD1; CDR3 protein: CASRLREDRGQETQYF; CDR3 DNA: TGTGCCAGCAGGTTGAGAGAGGACAGGGGGCAAGAGACCCAGTACTTC
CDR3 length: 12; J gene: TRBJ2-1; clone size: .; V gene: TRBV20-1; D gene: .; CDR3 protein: CSAILSYNEQFF; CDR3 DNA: TGCAGTGCTATTCTATCCTACAATGAGCAGTTCTTC
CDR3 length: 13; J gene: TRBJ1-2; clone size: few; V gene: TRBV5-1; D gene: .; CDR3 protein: CASSLGQSYGYTF; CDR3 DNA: TGCGCCAGCAGCTTGGGGCAGTCCTATGGCTACACCTTC
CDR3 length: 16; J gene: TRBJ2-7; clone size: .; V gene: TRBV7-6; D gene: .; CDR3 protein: CASSLSLDPTNYEQYF; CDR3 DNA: TGTGCCAGCAGCTTATCTTTGGACCCTACTAACTACGAGCAGTACTTC
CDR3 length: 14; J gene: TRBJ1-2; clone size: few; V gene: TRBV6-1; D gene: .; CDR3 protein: CASRKGTSFYGYTF; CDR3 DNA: TGTGCCAGCAGGAAAGGGACGTCCTTTTATGGCTACACCTTC
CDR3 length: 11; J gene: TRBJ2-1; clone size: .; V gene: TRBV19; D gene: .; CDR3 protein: CASARYNEQFF; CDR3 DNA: TGTGCCAGTGCGCGGTACAATGAGCAGTTCTTC
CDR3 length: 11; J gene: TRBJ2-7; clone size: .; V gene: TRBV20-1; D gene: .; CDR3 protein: CSVPGNHEQYF; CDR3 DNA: TGCAGTGTTCCGGGTAACCACGAGCAGTACTTC
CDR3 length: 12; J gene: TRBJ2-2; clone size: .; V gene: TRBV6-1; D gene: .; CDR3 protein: CAIPDDTGELFF; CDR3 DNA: TGTGCCATCCCCGACGACACCGGGGAGCTGTTTTTT
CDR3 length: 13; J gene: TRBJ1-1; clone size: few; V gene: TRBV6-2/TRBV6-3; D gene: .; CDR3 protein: CASTAGVNTEAFF; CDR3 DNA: TGTGCCAGCACGGCAGGGGTGAACACTGAAGCTTTCTTT